Listed below are T cell receptor beta chains from one sample, sequenced in a study of shared clonotypes between healthy human individuals. Here immunoSEQ multiplex PCR was the method, and the copy in TCRdb shows in-frame clones only, minus some. The data show around 980,000 clones, 70% to 80% seen once. Sequences were obtained from memory CD4+ T cells from PBMCs. These receptors came from a man aged 18 to 35 in good health. Some clones in this sample may be carry-over from other donors' samples. The CDR3 runs from the conserved cysteine through the conserved F or W. A D gene is named only where the DNA matches it firmly. For some rows the clone size is stated as once, few or many, or as a class when expanded; others skip it.

NA	NA	TRBV2	TRBJ2-1	TGTGCCAGCAGTGGTACTGACACTCAAGGGGGCTCCTACAATGAGCAGTTCTTC	CASSGTDTQGGSYNEQFF
NA	NA	TRBV2	TRBJ2-3	TGTGCCAGCACCCGACTGATTTTGAACACAGATACGCAGTATTTT	CASTRLILNTDTQYF
NA	TRBD2	TRBV7-9	TRBJ2-1	TGTGCCAGCAGCCGCATAGCGGGAGGGAGTAATGAGCAGTTCTTC	CASSRIAGGSNEQFF
NA	NA	TRBV27	TRBJ1-5	TGTGCCAGCAGTTTATTAGGCTGGGGGCGGCAAGGTGACTATAGCAATCAGCCCCAGCATTTT	CASSLLGWGRQGDYSNQPQHF
once	NA	TRBV2	TRBJ2-7	TGTGCCAGCAGTGAAGATAGCTCCTACGAGCAGTACTTC	CASSEDSSYEQYF
NA	NA	TRBV28	TRBJ1-1	TGTGCCAGCAGTTTAGTATACGTTGAAGCTTTCTTT	CASSLVYVEAFF
NA	NA	TRBV7-2	TRBJ1-5	TGTGCCAGCAGCTTACGCGCGGGAGAGGGTCAGCCCCAGCATTTT	CASSLRAGEGQPQHF
NA	NA	TRBV27	TRBJ1-3	TGTGCCAGCAGCCCCACGGGGCAGGGAAACACCATATATTTT	CASSPTGQGNTIYF
NA	NA	TRBV18	TRBJ1-3	TGTGCCAGCTCCCCGTCTACTAATTTTCGGACTGGAAACACCATATATTTT	CASSPSTNFRTGNTIYF
few	TRBD2	TRBV5-1	TRBJ2-7	TGCGCCAGCAGCTTGGGACCATTGACTAGCGGGAGTTTCTACGAGCAGTACTTC	CASSLGPLTSGSFYEQYF
NA	TRBD1	TRBV2	TRBJ2-7	TGTGCCAGCGGCGCCGGGACAGGGAAATACGAGCAGTACTTC	CASGAGTGKYEQYF
NA	TRBD1	TRBV2	TRBJ2-7	TGTGCCAGCGACCCGGACAGGGGGTCCGCGATGGAGTACTTC	CASDPDRGSAMEYF
NA	TRBD1	TRBV5-1	TRBJ2-7	TGCGCCAGCAGCTTGGCAGGGGGACAGTTGGTTTACGAGCAGTACTTC	CASSLAGGQLVYEQYF
NA	TRBD1	TRBV11-2	TRBJ1-1	TGTGCCAGCAGCCGCCGAGGGGGCTCGAACACTGAAGCTTTCTTT	CASSRRGGSNTEAFF
NA	NA	TRBV5-1	TRBJ2-5	TGCGCCAGCAGCTTGGAGGCGGAGACCCAGTACTTC	CASSLEAETQYF
NA	TRBD1	TRBV5-6	TRBJ1-2	TGTGCCAGCAGCTTGAGAGGGGGCGCGACTTACGGCTACACCTTC	CASSLRGGATYGYTF
NA	NA	TRBV5-1	TRBJ1-1	TGCGCCAGCAGCTTTGGGCGGACCACTGAAGCTTTCTTT	CASSFGRTTEAFF
NA	NA	TRBV10-3	TRBJ1-4	TGTGCCATCAGTGAGTCGGGACATGAAAAACTGTTTTTT	CAISESGHEKLFF
NA	NA	TRBV7-2	TRBJ2-7	TGTGCCAGCAGCCGCCGGGCAGGAGGGGGTCCCGAGCAGTACTTC	CASSRRAGGGPEQYF
NA	NA	TRBV30	TRBJ2-3	TGTGCCTGGAGTCCGACCCTCGGGACGCAGTATTTT	CAWSPTLGTQYF
once	NA	TRBV30	TRBJ2-7	TGTGCCTGGAGTCCGAGCACTGGGCAGGGTTTTCACGAGCAGTACTTC	CAWSPSTGQGFHEQYF
NA	TRBD1	TRBV30	TRBJ2-7	TGTGCCTGGAGCGGGTCCGGGACAGGGTCCTACGAGCAGTACTTC	CAWSGSGTGSYEQYF
NA	NA	TRBV28	TRBJ2-2	TGTGCCAGCAGTTTTTCCCATCCCGGGACACGAACCGGGGAGCTGTTTTTT	CASSFSHPGTRTGELFF
NA	NA	TRBV28	TRBJ1-2	TGTGCCAGCACAACGGACCGGGATGGCTACACCTTC	CASTTDRDGYTF
NA	NA	TRBV18	TRBJ1-3	TGTGCCAGCTCATCTGAGAGCACCATATATTTT	CASSSESTIYF
NA	NA	TRBV30	TRBJ1-1	TGTGCCTGGGCAGGCCTTGGGGACACTGAAGCTTTCTTT	CAWAGLGDTEAFF
NA	TRBD1	TRBV5-1	TRBJ1-1	TGCGCCAGCAGCCCAGACAGGGGCGGCACTGAAGCTTTCTTT	CASSPDRGGTEAFF
NA	NA	TRBV5-1	TRBJ2-2	TGCGCCAGCAGCTTGGAGGGACTTAACACCGGGGAGCTGTTTTTT	CASSLEGLNTGELFF
NA	NA	TRBV7-3	TRBJ2-1	TGTGCCAGCAGCTTAAGAGGCGGGATGAATGAGCAGTTCTTC	CASSLRGGMNEQFF
NA	NA	TRBV7-6	TRBJ2-7	TGTGCCAGCAGCTTAGTCGCCGAACCCTACGAGCAGTACTTC	CASSLVAEPYEQYF
few	NA	TRBV10-3	TRBJ1-2	TGTGCCATCAGTGAGGTTTTCTATGGCTACACCTTC	CAISEVFYGYTF
NA	TRBD2	TRBV5-4	TRBJ2-1	TGTGCCAGCAGCCCTCCTCTAGCGGGAGGTAAGGAGCAGTTCTTC	CASSPPLAGGKEQFF
once	NA	TRBV7-9	TRBJ2-5	TGTGCCAGCAGCTTAATGGGGGTAGGAGAGACCCAGTACTTC	CASSLMGVGETQYF
NA	NA	TRBV29-1	TRBJ2-7	TGCAGCGTTGTGACCTCCTACGAGCAGTACTTC	CSVVTSYEQYF
few	NA	TRBV5-1	TRBJ2-5	TGCGCCAGCAGCTTGGAGTGGGGGGGCGGAGAGACCCAGTACTTC	CASSLEWGGGETQYF
NA	NA	TRBV27	TRBJ1-5	TGTGCCAGCAGTTGGGACAAGGGGAATCAGCCCCAGCATTTT	CASSWDKGNQPQHF
NA	TRBD1	TRBV6-1	TRBJ1-2	TGTGCCAGCGGAGAATTGACAGGGCCCAACTATGGCTACACCTTC	CASGELTGPNYGYTF
NA	TRBD2	TRBV28	TRBJ2-3	TGTGCCAGCAGACTAGCGGGAGAGTGGACAGATACGCAGTATTTT	CASRLAGEWTDTQYF
NA	TRBD2	TRBV9	TRBJ2-3	TGTGCCAGCAATGTAGAGGGAGGGGTCGCAGATACGCAGTATTTT	CASNVEGGVADTQYF
NA	NA	TRBV5-1	TRBJ2-3	TGCGCCAGCACGAGTGGGGGCGCCGAAGATACGCAGTATTTT	CASTSGGAEDTQYF
NA	TRBD2	TRBV5-6	TRBJ2-2	TGTGCCAGCAGCTCGGGACTAGCGGCGAACACCGGGGAGCTGTTTTTT	CASSSGLAANTGELFF
once	NA	TRBV28	TRBJ2-7	TGTGCCAGCAGTTCGAACGTATACGAGCAGTACTTC	CASSSNVYEQYF
NA	NA	TRBV5-4	TRBJ2-3	TGTGCCAGCAGCTTGACCCTTCATCCCACAGATACGCAGTATTTT	CASSLTLHPTDTQYF
NA	TRBD1	TRBV10-2	TRBJ1-4	TGCGCCACGACGGACAGGGGTGGTGAAAAACTGTTTTTT	CATTDRGGEKLFF
once	TRBD1	TRBV6-6	TRBJ2-7	TGTGCCAGCAGTTCAGGGACAGGGGGCTACGAGCAGTACTTC	CASSSGTGGYEQYF
once	TRBD2	TRBV7-2	TRBJ2-3	TGTGCCAGCAGCTACCGTCTTGGGGGGGTCACAGATACGCAGTATTTT	CASSYRLGGVTDTQYF
few	NA	TRBV28	TRBJ1-2	TGTGCCAGTACCACAGGGCGAGCTAACTATGGCTACACCTTC	CASTTGRANYGYTF
NA	TRBD1	TRBV10-3	TRBJ1-1	TGTGCCATCAGTGAAAATGACAGGGGGAACACTGAAGCTTTCTTT	CAISENDRGNTEAFF
many	NA	TRBV30	TRBJ2-7	TGTGCCTGGAGCCCGACGGGGAGAGAGCAGTACTTC	CAWSPTGREQYF
NA	NA	TRBV7-9	TRBJ2-1	TGTGCCAGCAGCTTAGTCGGTTCCGCGAGCAATGAGCAGTTCTTC	CASSLVGSASNEQFF
NA	NA	TRBV30	TRBJ1-5	TGTGCCTGGAGTCTAGACGGGGATCAGCCCCAGCATTTT	CAWSLDGDQPQHF
few	NA	TRBV6-1	TRBJ1-5	TGTGCCAGCAGCGCCGGACACCGAGATCAGCCCCAGCATTTT	CASSAGHRDQPQHF
NA	NA	TRBV4-1	TRBJ2-5	TGCGCCAGCAGCCACCCCCAAGGGACCCAGTACTTC	CASSHPQGTQYF
NA	NA	TRBV6-1	TRBJ1-2	TGTGCCAGCAGGACTTGGGGTGTTGTCGAAGGCTACACCTTC	CASRTWGVVEGYTF
NA	NA	TRBV10-3	TRBJ2-5	TGTGCCATCAGTGAGTCGAACCGGGGGAAAAGAGAGACCCAGTACTTC	CAISESNRGKRETQYF